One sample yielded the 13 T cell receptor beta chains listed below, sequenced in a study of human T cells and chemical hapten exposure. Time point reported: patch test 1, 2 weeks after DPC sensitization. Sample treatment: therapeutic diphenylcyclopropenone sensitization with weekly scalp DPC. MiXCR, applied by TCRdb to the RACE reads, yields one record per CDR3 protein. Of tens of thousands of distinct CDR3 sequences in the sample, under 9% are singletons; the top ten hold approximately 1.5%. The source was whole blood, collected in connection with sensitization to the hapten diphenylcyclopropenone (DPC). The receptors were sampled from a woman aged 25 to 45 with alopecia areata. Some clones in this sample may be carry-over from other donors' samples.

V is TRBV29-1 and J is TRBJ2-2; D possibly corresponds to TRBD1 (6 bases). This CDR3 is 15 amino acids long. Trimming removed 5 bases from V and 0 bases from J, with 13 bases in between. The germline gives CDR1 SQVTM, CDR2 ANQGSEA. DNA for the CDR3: TGCAGCGTTCAGGCGGCAGGGGCGAACACCGGGGAGCTGTTTTTT. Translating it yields CSVQAAGANTGELFF.

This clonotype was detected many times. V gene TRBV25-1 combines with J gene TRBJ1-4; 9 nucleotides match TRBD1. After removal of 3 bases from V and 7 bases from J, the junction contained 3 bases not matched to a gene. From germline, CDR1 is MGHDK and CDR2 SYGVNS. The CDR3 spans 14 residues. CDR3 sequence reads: CASSDDRGTEKLFF. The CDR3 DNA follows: TGTGCCAGCAGTGACGACAGGGGGACTGAAAAACTGTTTTTT.

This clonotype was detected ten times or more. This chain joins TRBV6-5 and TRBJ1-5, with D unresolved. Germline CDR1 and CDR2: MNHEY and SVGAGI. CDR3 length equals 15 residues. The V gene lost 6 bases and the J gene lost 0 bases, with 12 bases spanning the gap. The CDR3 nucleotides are TGTGCCAGCAGAACAAGCAGGAATAGCAATCAGCCCCAGCATTTT. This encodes CASRTSRNSNQPQHF.

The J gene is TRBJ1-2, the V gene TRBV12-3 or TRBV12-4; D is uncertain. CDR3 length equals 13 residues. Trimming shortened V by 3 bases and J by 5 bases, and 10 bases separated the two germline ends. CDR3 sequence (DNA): TGTGCCAGCAGTTTGATCACCTCATATGGCTACACCTTC. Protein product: CASSLITSYGYTF.

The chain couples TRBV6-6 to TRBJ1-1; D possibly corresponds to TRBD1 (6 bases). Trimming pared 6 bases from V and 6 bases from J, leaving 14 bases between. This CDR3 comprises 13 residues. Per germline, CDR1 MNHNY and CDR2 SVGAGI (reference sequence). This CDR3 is CASRGEQGSEAFF. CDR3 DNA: TGTGCCAGCAGGGGGGAACAGGGCTCTGAAGCTTTCTTT.

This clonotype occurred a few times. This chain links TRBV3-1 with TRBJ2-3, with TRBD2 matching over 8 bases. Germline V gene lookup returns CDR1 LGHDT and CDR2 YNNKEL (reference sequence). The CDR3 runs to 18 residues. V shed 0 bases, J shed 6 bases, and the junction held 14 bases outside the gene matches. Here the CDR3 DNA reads TGTGCCAGCAGCCAAGATGGATTTTCGGGGGGGCCATCGGATACGCAGTATTTT. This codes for CASSQDGFSGGPSDTQYF.

For the CDR3, the DNA is TGCAGCGTTGTAGGTGCCATAACTTACGAGCAGTACTTC. Protein sequence: CSVVGAITYEQYF. The V and J genes are TRBV29-1 and TRBJ2-7; D unclear. The CDR3 covers 13 residues. V lost 4 bases and J 4 bases, leaving 14 bases between the germline ends. Looked up from germline, CDR1 is SQVTM and CDR2 is ANQGSEA.

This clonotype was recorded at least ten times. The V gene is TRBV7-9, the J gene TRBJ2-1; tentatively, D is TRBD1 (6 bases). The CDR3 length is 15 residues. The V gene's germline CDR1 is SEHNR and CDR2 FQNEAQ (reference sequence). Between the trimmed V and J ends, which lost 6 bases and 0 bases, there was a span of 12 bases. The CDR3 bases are TGTGCCAGCAGTCTACAGGGAAGCTCCTACAATGAGCAGTTCTTC. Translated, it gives CASSLQGSSYNEQFF.

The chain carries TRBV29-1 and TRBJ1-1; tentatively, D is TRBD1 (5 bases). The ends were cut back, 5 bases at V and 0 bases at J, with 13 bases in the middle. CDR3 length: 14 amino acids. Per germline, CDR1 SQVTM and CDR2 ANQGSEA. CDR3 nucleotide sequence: TGCAGCGTTTCCGGGACGACCATGAACACTGAAGCTTTCTTT. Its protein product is CSVSGTTMNTEAFF.

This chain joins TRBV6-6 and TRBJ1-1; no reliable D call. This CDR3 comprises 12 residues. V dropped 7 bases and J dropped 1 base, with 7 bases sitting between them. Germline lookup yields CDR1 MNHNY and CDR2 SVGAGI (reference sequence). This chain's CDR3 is CASNTANTEAFF. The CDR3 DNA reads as TGTGCCAGCAACACCGCGAACACTGAAGCTTTCTTT.

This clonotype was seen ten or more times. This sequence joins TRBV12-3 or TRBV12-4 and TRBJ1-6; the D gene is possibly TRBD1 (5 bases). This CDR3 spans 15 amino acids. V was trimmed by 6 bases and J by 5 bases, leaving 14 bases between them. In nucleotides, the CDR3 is TGTGCCAGCAGCTTCCCAGACAGTAATAATTCACCCCTCCACTTT. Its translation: CASSFPDSNNSPLHF.

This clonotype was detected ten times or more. The CDR3 here is CASNESPYNSPLHF. In DNA, the CDR3 is TGTGCCAGCAACGAGAGTCCCTATAATTCACCCCTCCACTTT. The chain links TRBV27 to TRBJ1-6; D call uncertain. V was pared by 7 bases and J by 2 bases, with 9 bases between. From germline, CDR1 is MNHEY and CDR2 SMNVEV (reference sequence). CDR3 size: 14 residues.

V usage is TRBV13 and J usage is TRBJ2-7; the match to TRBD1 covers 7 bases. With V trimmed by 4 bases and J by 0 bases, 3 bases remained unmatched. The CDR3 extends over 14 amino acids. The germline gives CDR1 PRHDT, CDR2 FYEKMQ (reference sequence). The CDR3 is CASSSGTASYEQYF. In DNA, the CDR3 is TGTGCCAGCAGCTCCGGGACAGCCTCCTACGAGCAGTACTTC.